This T cell receptor beta chain emerged from a study of blood T cell repertoires in COVID-19. Overall study: There were acute and convalescent COVID-19 samples, and they came from the United States, Italy and Spain. T cells, B-cell-depleted T cells, or PBMCs provided the cDNA or gDNA that served as material.

Authors' processing steps: Nucleated cell number was recorded as an estimate derived from reference gene primer amplification. The table came from immunoSEQ multiplex PCR; TCRdb's copy has only in-frame clones and leaves some out. V, J and clone size reflect that table, while D and trimming were determined from the DNA. The sample lists about 250,000 clones; about 91% were seen once. The germline V and J ends were trimmed by 4 bases and 3 bases, with 14 bases remaining between them. This CDR3 has 14 amino acids. In germline, CDR1 is SGHRS, CDR2 YFSETQ. Sequenced input: peripheral blood. This clonotype was obtained from a man older than 75 with acute or convalescent COVID-19. J is TRBJ2-7 and V is TRBV5-1; tentative D call: TRBD1 (6 bases). DNA for the CDR3: TGCGCCAGCAGCCCAAGACAGGACCTCTACGAGCAGTACTTC. It encodes CASSPRQDLYEQYF.